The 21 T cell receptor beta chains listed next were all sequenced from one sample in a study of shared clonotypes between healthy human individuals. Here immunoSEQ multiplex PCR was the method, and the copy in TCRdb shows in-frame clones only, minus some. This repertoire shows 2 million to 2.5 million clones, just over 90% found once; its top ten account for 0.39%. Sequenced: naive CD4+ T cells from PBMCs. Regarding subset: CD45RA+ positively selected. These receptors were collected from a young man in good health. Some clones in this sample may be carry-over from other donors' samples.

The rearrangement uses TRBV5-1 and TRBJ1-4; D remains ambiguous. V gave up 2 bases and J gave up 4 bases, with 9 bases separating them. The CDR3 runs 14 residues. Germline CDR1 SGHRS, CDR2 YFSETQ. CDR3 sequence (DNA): TGCGCCAGCAGCTTCGGACGGATTAATGAAAAACTGTTTTTT. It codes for CASSFGRINEKLFF.

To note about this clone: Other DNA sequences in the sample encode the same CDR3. In DNA form, the CDR3 reads TGTGCCAGCAGGTCGACCTACGAGCAGTACTTC. It encodes CASRSTYEQYF. The chain has TRBV28 and TRBJ2-7; D unresolved. Trimming took 6 bases from V and 2 from J, leaving 5 bases between them. The CDR3 sequence is 11 residues long. Germline V gene data show CDR1 as MDHEN and CDR2 as SYDVKM.

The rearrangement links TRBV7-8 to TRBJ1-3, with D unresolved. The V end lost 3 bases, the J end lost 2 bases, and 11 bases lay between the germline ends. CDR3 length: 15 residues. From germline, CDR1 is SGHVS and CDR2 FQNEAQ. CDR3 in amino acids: CASSLRNTAGNTIYF. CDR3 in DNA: TGTGCCAGCAGCTTGAGGAACACCGCTGGAAACACCATATATTTT.

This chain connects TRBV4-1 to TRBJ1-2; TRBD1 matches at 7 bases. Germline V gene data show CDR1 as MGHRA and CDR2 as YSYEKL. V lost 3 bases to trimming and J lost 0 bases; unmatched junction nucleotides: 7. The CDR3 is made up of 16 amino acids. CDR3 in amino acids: CASSQTPGQTNYGYTF. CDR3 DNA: TGCGCCAGCAGCCAGACCCCGGGACAGACTAACTATGGCTACACCTTC.

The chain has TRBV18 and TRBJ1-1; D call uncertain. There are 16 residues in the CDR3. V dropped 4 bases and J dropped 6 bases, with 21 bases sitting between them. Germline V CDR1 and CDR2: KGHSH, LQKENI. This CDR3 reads CASSQIAPDNFPEAFF. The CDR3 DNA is TGTGCCAGCTCACAAATCGCCCCAGACAATTTTCCTGAAGCTTTCTTT.

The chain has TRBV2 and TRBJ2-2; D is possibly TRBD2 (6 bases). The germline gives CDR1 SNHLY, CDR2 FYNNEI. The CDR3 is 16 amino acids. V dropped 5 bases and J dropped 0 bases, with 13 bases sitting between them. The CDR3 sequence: CASSTAGPSNTGELFF. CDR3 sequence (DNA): TGTGCCAGCAGTACGGCGGGACCATCGAACACCGGGGAGCTGTTTTTT.

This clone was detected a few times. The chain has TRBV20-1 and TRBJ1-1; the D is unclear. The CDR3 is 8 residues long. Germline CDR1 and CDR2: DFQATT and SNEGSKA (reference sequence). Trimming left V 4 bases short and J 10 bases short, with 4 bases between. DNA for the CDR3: TGCAGTGCTAACTTAGCTTTCTTT. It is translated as CSANLAFF.

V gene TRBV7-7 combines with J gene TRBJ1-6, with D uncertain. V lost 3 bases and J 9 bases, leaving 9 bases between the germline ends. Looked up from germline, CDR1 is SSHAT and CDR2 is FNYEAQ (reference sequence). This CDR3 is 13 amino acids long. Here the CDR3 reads CASSLGVGSPLHF. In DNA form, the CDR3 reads TGTGCCAGCAGCTTGGGCGTGGGTTCACCCCTCCACTTT.

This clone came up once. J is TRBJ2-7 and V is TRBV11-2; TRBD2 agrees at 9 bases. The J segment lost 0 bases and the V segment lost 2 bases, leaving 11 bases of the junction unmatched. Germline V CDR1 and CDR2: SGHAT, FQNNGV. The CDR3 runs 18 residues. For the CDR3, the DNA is TGTGCCAGCAGCTTAAGTACAGGAGCGGGAGGCAGCTCCTACGAGCAGTACTTC. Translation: CASSLSTGAGGSSYEQYF.

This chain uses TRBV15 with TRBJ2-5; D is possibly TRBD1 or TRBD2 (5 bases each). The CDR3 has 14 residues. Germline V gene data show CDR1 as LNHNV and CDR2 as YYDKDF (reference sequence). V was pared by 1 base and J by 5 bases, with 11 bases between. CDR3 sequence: CATSRVNGTETQYF. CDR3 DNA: TGTGCCACCAGCAGAGTGAATGGGACGGAGACCCAGTACTTC.

The CDR3 here is CASSLVTKGAYEQYF. Here the CDR3 DNA reads TGCGCCAGCAGCTTGGTAACAAAAGGGGCTTACGAGCAGTACTTC. This sequence joins TRBV5-1 and TRBJ2-7; D may be TRBD1 (5 bases). The germline V gene encodes CDR1 SGHRS and CDR2 YFSETQ. The CDR3 consists of 15 residues. V lost 0 bases to trimming and J lost 4 bases, with 14 bases between them.

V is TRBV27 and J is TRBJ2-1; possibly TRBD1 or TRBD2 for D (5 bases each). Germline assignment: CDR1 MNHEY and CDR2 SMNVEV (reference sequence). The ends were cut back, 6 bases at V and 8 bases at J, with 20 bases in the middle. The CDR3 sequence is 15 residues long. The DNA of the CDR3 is TGTGCCAGCAGGGGGGTGAATTCCCAGATATATGAGCAGTTCTTC. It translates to CASRGVNSQIYEQFF.

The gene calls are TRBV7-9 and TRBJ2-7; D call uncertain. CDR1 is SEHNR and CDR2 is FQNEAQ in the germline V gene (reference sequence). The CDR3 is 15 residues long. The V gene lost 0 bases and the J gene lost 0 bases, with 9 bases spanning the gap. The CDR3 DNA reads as TGTGCCAGCAGCTTAGCGGGATTTATCTCCTACGAGCAGTACTTC. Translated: CASSLAGFISYEQYF.

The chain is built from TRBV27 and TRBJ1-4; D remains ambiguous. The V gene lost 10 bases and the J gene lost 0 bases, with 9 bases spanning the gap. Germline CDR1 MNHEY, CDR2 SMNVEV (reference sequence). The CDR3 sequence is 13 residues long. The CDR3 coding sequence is TGTGCCACCCGGCCTGCAACTAATGAAAAACTGTTTTTT. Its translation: CATRPATNEKLFF.

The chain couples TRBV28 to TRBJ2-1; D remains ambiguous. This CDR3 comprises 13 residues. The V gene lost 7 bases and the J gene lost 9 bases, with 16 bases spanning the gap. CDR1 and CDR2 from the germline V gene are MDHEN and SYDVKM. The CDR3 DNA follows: TGTGCCAGCACCTCCCTTCCGGCTACTGAGCAGTTCTTC. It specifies CASTSLPATEQFF.

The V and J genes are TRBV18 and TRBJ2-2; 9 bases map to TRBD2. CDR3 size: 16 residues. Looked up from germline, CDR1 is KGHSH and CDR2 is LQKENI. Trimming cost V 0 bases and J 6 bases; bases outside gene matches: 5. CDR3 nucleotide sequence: TGTGCCAGCTCACCACCGGGACTAGCTAGGGCCGGGGAGCTGTTTTTT. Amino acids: CASSPPGLARAGELFF.

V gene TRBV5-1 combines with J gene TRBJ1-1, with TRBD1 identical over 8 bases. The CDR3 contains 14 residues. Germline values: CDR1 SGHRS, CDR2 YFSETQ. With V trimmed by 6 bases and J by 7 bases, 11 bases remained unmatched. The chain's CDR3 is CASTTGPGGVEAFF. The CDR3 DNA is TGCGCCAGCACTACGGGACCAGGGGGCGTTGAAGCTTTCTTT.

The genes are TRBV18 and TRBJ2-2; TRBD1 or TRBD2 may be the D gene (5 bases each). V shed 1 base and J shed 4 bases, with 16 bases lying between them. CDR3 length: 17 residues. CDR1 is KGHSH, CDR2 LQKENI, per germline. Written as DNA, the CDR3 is TGTGCCAGCTCACCACTTCCCGGGACCTCGGTCACCGGGGAGCTGTTTTTT. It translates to CASSPLPGTSVTGELFF.

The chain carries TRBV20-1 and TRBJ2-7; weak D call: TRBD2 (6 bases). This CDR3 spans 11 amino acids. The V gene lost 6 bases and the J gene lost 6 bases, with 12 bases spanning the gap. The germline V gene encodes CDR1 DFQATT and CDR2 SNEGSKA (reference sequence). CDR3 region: CSAGGSFEQYF. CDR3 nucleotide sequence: TGCAGTGCGGGGGGAAGTTTCGAGCAGTACTTC.

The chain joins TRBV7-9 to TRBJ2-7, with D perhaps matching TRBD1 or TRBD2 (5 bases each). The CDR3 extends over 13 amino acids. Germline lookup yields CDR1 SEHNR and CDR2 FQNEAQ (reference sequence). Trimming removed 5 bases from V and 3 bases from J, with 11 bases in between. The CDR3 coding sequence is TGTGCCAGCAGCAGGGGACCCGACTACGAGCAGTACTTC. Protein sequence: CASSRGPDYEQYF.

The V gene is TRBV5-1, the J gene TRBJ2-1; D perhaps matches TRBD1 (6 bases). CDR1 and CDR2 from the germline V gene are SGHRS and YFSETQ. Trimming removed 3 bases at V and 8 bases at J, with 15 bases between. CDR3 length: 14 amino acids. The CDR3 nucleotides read TGCGCCAGCAGCTCACCGACAGGTTCGGATGAGCAGTTCTTC. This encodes CASSSPTGSDEQFF. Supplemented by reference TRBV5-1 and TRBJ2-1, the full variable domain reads KAGVTQTPRYLIKTRGQQVTLSCSPISGHRSVSWYQQTPGQGLQFLFEYFSETQRNKGNFPGRFSGRQFSNSRSEMNVSTLELGDSALYLCASSSPTGSDEQFFGPGTRLTVL.